A single sample gave rise to the 18 T cell receptor beta chains below, sequenced in a study of T-cell memory formation after mild COVID-19. TCRdb re-derived calls from the 5' RACE reads in MiXCR, one entry per CDR3 protein. This sample has around 340,000 distinct CDR3 sequences; around 21% occur once, and the top ten carry approximately 12%. Sequences were obtained from PBMCs or a T cell subset sorted from them (not recorded which). These receptors originate from an adult woman who had mild COVID-19 (a few samples of this study predate the infection). Cell type and time point are not known.

This clonotype was found once. The rearrangement uses TRBV2 and TRBJ2-7; D uncertain. The CDR3 has 12 amino acids. CDR1 and CDR2 (germline): SNHLY, FYNNEI. Trimming stripped 6 bases from V and 3 bases from J, with 9 bases between. CDR3 sequence (DNA): TGTGCCAGCAGGGGAACCGGCTACGAGCAGTACTTC. It yields the protein CASRGTGYEQYF.

The chain carries TRBV7-3 and TRBJ2-1; 8 positions agree with TRBD2. CDR1 and CDR2 (germline): SGHTA, FQGTGA. V lost 6 bases and J lost 6; bases outside the gene matches: 13. The CDR3 is 16 residues long. The chain's CDR3 is CASSSTGAGDRNEQFF. Written as DNA, the CDR3 is TGTGCCAGCAGTTCAACGGGAGCGGGAGATCGCAATGAGCAGTTCTTC.

The V and J genes are TRBV12-5 and TRBJ2-7, with D uncertain. The CDR3 has 12 residues. With 7 bases removed from V and 7 bases from J, the gap between germline ends came to 14 bases. Germline assignment: CDR1 LGHNT and CDR2 FRNRAP. The CDR3 sequence: CASAMDDREQYF. CDR3 in DNA: TGTGCTAGTGCCATGGACGATCGTGAGCAGTACTTC.

The chain employs TRBV9 and TRBJ2-5, with 9 bases aligning to TRBD2. The CDR3 spans 15 residues. Losses at the gene ends were 4 bases for V and 4 bases for J; bases not matched to a gene: 8. CDR1 is SGDLS and CDR2 is YYNGEE in the germline V gene. The CDR3 DNA follows: TGTGCCAGCAGCTCGCGGGGGGGCGGTGGAGAGACCCAGTACTTC. Translated, it gives CASSSRGGGGETQYF.

This clonotype was picked up many times. The V and J genes are TRBV7-9 and TRBJ2-3; the D is unclear. The CDR3 consists of 12 residues. Germline values: CDR1 SEHNR, CDR2 FQNEAQ (reference sequence). The V end lost 3 bases, the J end lost 6 bases, and 7 bases lay between the germline ends. CDR3 loop: CASSFLGDTQYF. The CDR3 DNA reads TGTGCCAGCAGCTTTTTAGGGGATACGCAGTATTTT.

The rearrangement links TRBV27 to TRBJ2-7, with 8 bases matching TRBD1. V was clipped by 6 bases and J by 6 bases; unmatched bases: 10. Germline loops: CDR1 MNHEY, CDR2 SMNVEV (reference sequence). This CDR3 is 14 amino acids long. The CDR3 DNA is TGTGCCAGCAGGTCGACAGGGGCGTCGGTCGAGCAGTACTTC. The encoded protein is CASRSTGASVEQYF.

This clonotype came up a few times. The chain combines TRBV29-1 with TRBJ1-1; unclear D gene. There are 13 residues in the CDR3. Germline V gene lookup returns CDR1 SQVTM and CDR2 ANQGSEA. The V and J ends lost 7 bases and 4 bases respectively, with 16 bases between them. Here the CDR3 DNA reads TGCAGCGGGGAGGCGGGGTTGGCCACTGAAGCTTTCTTT. Translating gives CSGEAGLATEAFF.

This clonotype was seen only a few times. V gene TRBV20-1 combines with J gene TRBJ1-5; D possibly corresponds to TRBD1 (6 bases). CDR3 size: 16 residues. The V end lost 0 bases, the J end lost 5 bases, and 17 bases lay between the germline ends. CDR1 is DFQATT, CDR2 SNEGSKA, per germline (reference sequence). The CDR3 bases are TGCAGTGCTAGAGATGTTCGGGGGCCGAGGGATCAGCCCCAGCATTTT. Protein: CSARDVRGPRDQPQHF.

A few counts support this clonotype. This may come from a read error, since a much larger clone is one base off. The V and J genes are TRBV3-1 and TRBJ1-1; no clear D. Per the germline V gene, CDR1 is LGHDT and CDR2 is YNNKEL (reference sequence). The V end lost 5 bases, the J end lost 2 bases, and 3 bases lay between the germline ends. The CDR3 totals 11 residues. CDR3 DNA sequence: TGTGCCAGCAGCGTAAACACTGAAGCTTTCTTT. It encodes CASSVNTEAFF.

V gene TRBV7-9 combines with J gene TRBJ2-2; TRBD1 matches at 7 bases. V shed 5 bases and J 6 bases; nucleotides not matched to a gene: 9. This CDR3 is built from 15 residues. The V gene's germline CDR1 is SEHNR and CDR2 FQNEAQ (reference sequence). The chain's CDR3 is CASSRQTGTPGELFF. In DNA, the CDR3 is TGTGCCAGCAGCCGACAGACAGGGACCCCCGGGGAGCTGTTTTTT. The full variable domain, rest sourced from reference TRBV7-9 and TRBJ2-2, is DTGVSQNPRHKITKRGQNVTFRCDPISEHNRLYWYRQTLGQGPEFLTYFQNEAQLEKSRLLSDRFSAERPKGSFSTLEIQRTEQGDSAMYLCASSRQTGTPGELFFGEGSRLTVL.

This clonotype turned up a few times. The chain employs TRBV10-3 and TRBJ2-3; D is perhaps TRBD1 (5 bases). This CDR3 has 14 residues. CDR1 and CDR2 from the germline V gene are ENHRY and SYGVKD. The V gene lost 6 bases and the J gene lost 1 base, with 11 bases spanning the gap. Here the CDR3 DNA reads TGTGCCATCAGGGGTCAAGGGGGCACAGATACGCAGTATTTT. Encoded protein: CAIRGQGGTDTQYF.

This rearrangement joins TRBV6-2 or TRBV6-3 to TRBJ2-5; D remains unclear. From germline, CDR1 is MNHEY and CDR2 SVGEGT. V was clipped by 5 bases and J by 2 bases, with 12 bases between them. This CDR3 comprises 14 residues. The CDR3 bases are TGTGCCAGCAGTCCTGAGTATGGACAAGAGACCCAGTACTTC. Protein sequence: CASSPEYGQETQYF.

This chain links TRBV3-1 with TRBJ2-3; a possible D gene is TRBD1 (5 bases). CDR3 size: 16 residues. Germline lookup yields CDR1 LGHDT and CDR2 YNNKEL (reference sequence). The V and J ends lost 0 bases and 2 bases respectively, with 12 bases between them. The CDR3 sequence: CASSQETGSYTDTQYF. The DNA for the CDR3 is TGTGCCAGCAGCCAAGAAACAGGATCTTACACAGATACGCAGTATTTT.

The chain recombines TRBV3-1 with TRBJ2-3, with 8 bases aligning to TRBD1. Per the germline V gene, CDR1 is LGHDT and CDR2 is YNNKEL (reference sequence). Losses at the gene ends were 3 bases for V and 5 bases for J; bases not matched to a gene: 7. This CDR3 is 15 amino acids long. CDR3 in amino acids: CASSHTGGRGDTQYF. In DNA, the CDR3 is TGTGCCAGCAGCCATACAGGGGGTCGAGGAGATACGCAGTATTTT.

The genes are TRBV6-5 and TRBJ1-1; D is undetermined. The length of the CDR3 is 12 residues. V shed 7 bases and J shed 8 bases, with 14 bases lying between them. Looked up from germline, CDR1 is MNHEY and CDR2 is SVGAGI. CDR3 protein: CASTHAGYEAFF. The CDR3 DNA is TGTGCCAGCACCCACGCCGGATACGAAGCTTTCTTT.

The V call is TRBV5-1, the J call TRBJ2-5, with D perhaps assigned TRBD1 or TRBD2 (6 bases each). There are 19 residues in the CDR3. The germline V gene encodes CDR1 SGHRS and CDR2 YFSETQ. The V and J ends lost 1 base and 5 bases respectively, with 27 bases between them. This chain's CDR3 is CASSLRVAGTGRPEETQYF. CDR3 bases: TGCGCCAGCAGCTTGAGAGTGGCCGGTACAGGGAGGCCAGAGGAGACCCAGTACTTC. Filled out from reference TRBV5-1 and TRBJ2-5, the complete variable domain reads KAGVTQTPRYLIKTRGQQVTLSCSPISGHRSVSWYQQTPGQGLQFLFEYFSETQRNKGNFPGRFSGRQFSNSRSEMNVSTLELGDSALYLCASSLRVAGTGRPEETQYFGPGTRLLVL.

This clonotype was detected a few times. The chain employs TRBV12-3 or TRBV12-4 and TRBJ2-7, with D tentatively TRBD1 or TRBD2 (6 bases each). The CDR3 covers 13 residues. Trimming left V 7 bases short and J 6 bases short, with 16 bases between. The CDR3 sequence is CASTGGGLGEQYF. CDR3 in DNA: TGTGCCAGCACAGGAGGGGGACTGGGCGAGCAGTACTTC.

This clonotype was counted between two and nine times. The J gene is TRBJ1-5, the V gene TRBV6-2 or TRBV6-3; maybe TRBD1 (5 bases). Between the trimmed V and J ends, which lost 0 bases and 2 bases, there was a span of 17 bases. The CDR3 length is 18 residues. CDR1 is MNHEY and CDR2 is SVGEGT in the germline V gene. The CDR3 DNA sequence: TGTGCCAGCAGTTACTCGACGGGGGGAGTTATTGGCAATCAGCCCCAGCATTTT. Translation gives CASSYSTGGVIGNQPQHF.